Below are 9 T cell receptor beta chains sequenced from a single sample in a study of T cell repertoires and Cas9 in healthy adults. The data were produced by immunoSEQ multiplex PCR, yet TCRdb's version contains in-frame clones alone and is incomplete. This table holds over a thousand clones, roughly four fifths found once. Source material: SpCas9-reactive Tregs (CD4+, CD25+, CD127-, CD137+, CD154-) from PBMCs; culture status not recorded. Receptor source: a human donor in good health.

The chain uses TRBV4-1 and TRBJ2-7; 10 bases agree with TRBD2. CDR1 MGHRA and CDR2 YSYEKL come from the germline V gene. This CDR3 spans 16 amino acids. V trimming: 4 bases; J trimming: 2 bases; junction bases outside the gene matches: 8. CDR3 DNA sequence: TGCGCCAGCAGCCCCCAAATAAGCGGGGGGGCCTACGAGCAGTACTTC. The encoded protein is CASSPQISGGAYEQYF.

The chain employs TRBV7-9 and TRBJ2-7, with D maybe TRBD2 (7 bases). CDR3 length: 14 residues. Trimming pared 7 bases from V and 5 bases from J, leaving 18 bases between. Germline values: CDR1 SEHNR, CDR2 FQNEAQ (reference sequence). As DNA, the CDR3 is TGTGCCAGCACCCGGGGGGCGGGGGCGCACGAGCAGTACTTC. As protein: CASTRGAGAHEQYF.

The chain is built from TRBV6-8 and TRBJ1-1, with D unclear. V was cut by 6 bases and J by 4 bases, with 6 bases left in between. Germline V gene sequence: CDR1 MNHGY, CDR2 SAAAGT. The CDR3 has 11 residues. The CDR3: CASRMITEAFF. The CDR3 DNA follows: TGTGCCAGCAGGATGATCACTGAAGCTTTCTTT.

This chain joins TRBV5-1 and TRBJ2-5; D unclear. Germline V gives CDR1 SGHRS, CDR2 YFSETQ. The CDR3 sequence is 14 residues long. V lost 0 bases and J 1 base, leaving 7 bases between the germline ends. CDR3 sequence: CASSLALAQETQYF. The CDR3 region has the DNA TGCGCCAGCAGCTTGGCCCTGGCCCAAGAGACCCAGTACTTC.

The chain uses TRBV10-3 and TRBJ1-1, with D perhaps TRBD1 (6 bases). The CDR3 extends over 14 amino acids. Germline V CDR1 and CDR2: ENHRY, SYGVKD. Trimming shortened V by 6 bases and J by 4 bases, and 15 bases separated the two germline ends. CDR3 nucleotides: TGTGCCATCAGAGGGGGGAGAGGGGCCACTGAAGCTTTCTTT. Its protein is CAIRGGRGATEAFF.

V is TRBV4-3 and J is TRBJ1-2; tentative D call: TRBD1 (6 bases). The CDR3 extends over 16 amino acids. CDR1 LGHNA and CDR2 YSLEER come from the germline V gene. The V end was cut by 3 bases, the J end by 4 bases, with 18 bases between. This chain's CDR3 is CASSHSLGGRGYGYTF. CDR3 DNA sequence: TGCGCCAGCAGCCACTCCCTTGGGGGGCGCGGCTATGGCTACACCTTC.

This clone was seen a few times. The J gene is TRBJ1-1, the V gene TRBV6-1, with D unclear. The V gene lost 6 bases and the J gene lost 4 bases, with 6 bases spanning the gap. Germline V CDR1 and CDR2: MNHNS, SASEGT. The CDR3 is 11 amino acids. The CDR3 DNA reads TGTGCCAGCAGGATGATCACTGAAGCTTTCTTT. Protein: CASRMITEAFF.

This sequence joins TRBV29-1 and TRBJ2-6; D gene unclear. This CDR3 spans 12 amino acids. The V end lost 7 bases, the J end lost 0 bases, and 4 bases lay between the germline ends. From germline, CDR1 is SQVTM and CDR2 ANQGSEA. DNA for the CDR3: TGCAGCGCGGACTCTGGGGCCAACGTCCTGACTTTC. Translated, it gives CSADSGANVLTF.

The CDR3 here is CASSMTGVLGYTEAFF. DNA for the CDR3: TGTGCCAGTAGTATGACAGGGGTTCTAGGGTACACTGAAGCTTTCTTT. The chain employs TRBV19 and TRBJ1-1, with 8 bases matching TRBD1. This CDR3 has 16 residues. Germline CDR1 and CDR2: LNHDA and SQIVND (reference sequence). V shed 3 bases, J shed 3 bases, and the junction held 9 bases outside the gene matches.